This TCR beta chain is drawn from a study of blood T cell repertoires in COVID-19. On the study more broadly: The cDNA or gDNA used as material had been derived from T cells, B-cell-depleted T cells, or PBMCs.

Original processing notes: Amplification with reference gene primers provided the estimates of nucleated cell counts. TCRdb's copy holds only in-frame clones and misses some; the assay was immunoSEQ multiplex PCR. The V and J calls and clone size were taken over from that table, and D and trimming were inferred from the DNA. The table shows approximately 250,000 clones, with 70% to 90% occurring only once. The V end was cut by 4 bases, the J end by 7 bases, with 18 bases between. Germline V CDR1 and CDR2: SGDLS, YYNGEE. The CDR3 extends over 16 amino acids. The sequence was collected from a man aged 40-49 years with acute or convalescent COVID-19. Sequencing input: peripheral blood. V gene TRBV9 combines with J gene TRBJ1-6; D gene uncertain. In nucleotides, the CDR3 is TGTGCCAGCAGCCCACGTTCCTCAATCGGGAATTCACCCCTCCACTTT. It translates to CASSPRSSIGNSPLHF. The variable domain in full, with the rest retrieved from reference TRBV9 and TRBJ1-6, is DSGVTQTPKHLITATGQRVTLRCSPRSGDLSVYWYQQSLDQGLQFLIQYYNGEERAKGNILERFSAQQFPDLHSELNLSSLELGDSALYFCASSPRSSIGNSPLHFGNGTRLTVT.